Sequencing of this T cell receptor (beta chain) was carried out in a study of radiation and T cells in renal cell carcinoma. Findings of the study overall: From baseline, blood top tumor clonotypes peaked at 2 weeks post-radiation.

The CDR3 spans 14 residues. The V end lost 6 bases, the J end lost 2 bases, and 11 bases lay between the germline ends. The germline gives CDR1 MNHEY, CDR2 SVGAGI. Turning to this clone: The target antigen is unknown.

Sequencing was performed with immunoSEQ multiplex PCR; in TCRdb, only in-frame clones are kept and a portion is missing. The sample yields 60,000 to 95,000 clones, over 65% seen once. Time point described: blood 4 weeks post-SBRT, at nephrectomy. Treatment noted: 15 Gy SBRT to primary tumor, nephrectomy 4 weeks later. After SBRT, blood was collected at 2 and 4 weeks, plus baseline. The tumor was a clear cell renal cell carcinoma. The sample consisted of blood, taken from a patient whose treatment included radiotherapy and nephrectomy. The V and J genes are TRBV6-5 and TRBJ1-5; the D gene is possibly TRBD1 (6 bases). The receptor comes from a woman aged 55-69 years with renal cell carcinoma. CDR3 residues: CASSAGAGNQPQHF. The CDR3 nucleotides are TGTGCCAGCAGCGCAGGGGCGGGCAATCAGCCCCAGCATTTT.